This TCR beta chain was identified during a study of shared clonotypes between healthy human individuals. Overall study context: Each donor had three CD4 naive, three CD4 memory, two CD8 naive and one CD8 memory plate. Study conclusions and caveats: As a rule, naive subsets had a larger estimated richness than memory subsets.

Clones were sequenced by immunoSEQ multiplex PCR, and TCRdb holds only the in-frame ones, with some missing. Of hundreds of thousands of clones in the sample, 90% to 97% were seen once. Notes on this clone: What it binds is not known.

The CDR3 consists of 13 residues. Germline V gene data show CDR1 as SNHLY and CDR2 as FYNNEI. Trimming left V 1 base short and J 13 bases short, with 11 bases between. Donors were healthy HIV-negative adults without recently reported acute infections or vaccinations. The sample taken for sequencing was naive CD4+ T cells sorted from blood. The subset was: CD45RA+ positively selected. This clonotype was obtained from a woman in her twenties or thirties in good health. The genes are TRBV2 and TRBJ1-6, with D maybe TRBD1 (6 bases). The CDR3 loop reads CASSEEGGAPLHF. CDR3 sequence (DNA): TGTGCCAGCAGTGAAGAAGGGGGGGCTCCCCTCCACTTT.